This TCR beta chain was recovered during a study of T cell responses to AZD1222 COVID-19 vaccine. The study, taken as a whole, reports: Regions 160-218 and 743-854 held dominance among vaccine-associated CD4 TCRs, which spanned spike. The breadth and depth of Spike-specific TCRs increased once two AZD1222 doses had been given. A mostly white British donor set with more females was recruited, and clonal diversity was possibly underestimated.

The protocol was immunoSEQ multiplex PCR, while the TCRdb copy is restricted to in-frame clones and leaves out a portion. The table has 95,000 to 150,000 clones, around 94% seen once. Concerning this clone: Antigen unknown.

This CDR3 has 14 amino acids. Germline lookup yields CDR1 LNHDA and CDR2 SQIVND (reference sequence). V dropped 1 base and J dropped 4 bases, with 10 bases sitting between them. The chain uses TRBV19 and TRBJ1-2; no reliable D call. The receptor was derived from an adult in good health. The source material was peripheral blood, sampled on day 0 of AZD1222 vaccination. DNA for the CDR3: TGTGCCAGTAGTATAGCCGCGGAGGGCTATGGCTACACCTTC. Translation: CASSIAAEGYGYTF.